This TCR beta chain was documented in a study of blood T cell repertoires in COVID-19. Looking at the study overall: T cells, B-cell-depleted T cells, or PBMCs provided the cDNA or gDNA that served as material.

Those who participated ranged in age from roughly 18 to 100 years and resided in roughly 26 US areas. Clinical histories supplied by participants themselves formed the basis of cohort assignment. In the original processing: Amplification of reference gene primers provided the estimated nucleated cell counts. Here immunoSEQ multiplex PCR was the method, and the copy in TCRdb shows in-frame clones only, minus some. That table gives V, J and clone size, and the DNA gave D and trimming. The sample lists about 300,000 clones, 89% occurring once. V shed 3 bases and J shed 8 bases, with 18 bases lying between them. In germline, CDR1 is KGHDR, CDR2 SFDVKD. The CDR3 is made up of 16 amino acids.

Sequenced input: PBMCs or T cells enriched from blood (not recorded which). This TCR was sampled from a woman aged 50 to 60 who had been exposed to COVID-19. The chain recombines TRBV24-1 with TRBJ1-4; D not resolved. CDR3 residues: CATSDTAPPGSEKLFF. The CDR3, as DNA: TGTGCCACCAGTGATACTGCGCCTCCCGGTTCGGAAAAACTGTTTTTT.